Each of the 24 T cell receptor beta chains below was sequenced from the same sample in a study of cytomegalovirus exposure and HLA in healthy donors. The PCR employed 60 Vbeta primers together with 13 Jbeta primers. Clones were read by immunoSEQ multiplex PCR, and TCRdb kept only the in-frame ones, dropping some. The sample consists of 200,000 to 250,000 clones, approximately 78% of them appearing once. The specimen sequenced was PBMCs. These receptor sequences come from a woman between 40 and 50 years old in good health and CMV-seronegative.

This clone came up once. The chain employs TRBV27 and TRBJ1-4; D might be TRBD1 (5 bases). Germline-derived CDR1 and CDR2 are MNHEY and SMNVEV (reference sequence). V lost 0 bases and J lost 6, with 5 bases in between. The CDR3 length is 13 residues. The CDR3, as DNA: TGTGCCAGCAGTTTATCAGGGGATGAAAAACTGTTTTTT. This codes for CASSLSGDEKLFF.

This clone has a handful of counts. The rearrangement joins TRBV7-8 to TRBJ2-7; 9 nucleotides align to TRBD2. The CDR3 spans 15 residues. The germline CDR1 and CDR2 sequences are SGHVS and FQNEAQ. V lost 5 bases, J lost 3 bases, and 8 bases stayed unmatched. CDR3: CASSISGTSFYEQYF. CDR3 bases: TGTGCCAGCAGCATCTCCGGGACTAGCTTCTACGAGCAGTACTTC.

The gene calls are TRBV5-1 and TRBJ1-1; the D gene is possibly TRBD1 (5 bases). The CDR3 length is 15 residues. Trimming took off 0 bases at V and 11 bases at J, with 20 bases between the two ends. CDR1 SGHRS and CDR2 YFSETQ come from the germline V gene. The CDR3 DNA reads as TGCGCCAGCAGCTTGGGGGGCCCCAACACGGGAGTGGCTTTCTTT. Protein: CASSLGGPNTGVAFF.

The chain employs TRBV7-3 and TRBJ2-1; 12 bases map to TRBD2. The ends lost 3 bases at V and 9 bases at J; junction bases unmatched: 9. Germline loops: CDR1 SGHTA, CDR2 FQGTGA. CDR3 length: 16 amino acids. The DNA of the CDR3 is TGTGCCAGCAGCTTTTCCCCGACTAGCGGGAGACGTGAGCAGTTCTTC. This codes for CASSFSPTSGRREQFF.

The V gene is TRBV30, the J gene TRBJ2-1; TRBD1 is a possible D gene (6 bases). V was pared by 3 bases and J by 7 bases, with 10 bases between. The germline V gene has CDR1 GTSNPN and CDR2 SVGIG (reference sequence). The length of the CDR3 is 12 residues. CDR3 coding DNA: TGTGCCTGGAGCCTCAGGGGAAATGAGCAGTTCTTC. Translation: CAWSLRGNEQFF.

The V gene is TRBV2, the J gene TRBJ2-5, with a tentative D call TRBD2 (6 bases). The CDR3 contains 16 residues. Trimming removed 4 bases from V and 0 bases from J, with 15 bases in between. Germline CDR1 SNHLY, CDR2 FYNNEI. The CDR3 nucleotides read TGTGCCAGCAGTGCTAGCGCCTGGGGGGACCAAGAGACCCAGTACTTC. This gives the protein CASSASAWGDQETQYF. The variable domain in full, completed from reference TRBV2 and TRBJ2-5, reads EPEVTQTPSHQVTQMGQEVILRCVPISNHLYFYWYRQILGQKVEFLVSFYNNEISEKSEIFDDQFSVERPDGSNFTLKIRSTKLEDSAMYFCASSASAWGDQETQYFGPGTRLLVL.

The chain joins TRBV4-1 to TRBJ2-7; D might be TRBD1 (5 bases). With 0 bases removed from V and 4 bases from J, the gap between germline ends came to 13 bases. The CDR3 spans 15 residues. The germline V gene has CDR1 MGHRA and CDR2 YSYEKL. The CDR3 here is CASSQDRRDRYEQYF. The CDR3 DNA reads as TGCGCCAGCAGCCAAGATCGCAGAGACAGATACGAGCAGTACTTC.

The rearrangement joins TRBV28 to TRBJ2-7; 10 bases agree with TRBD2. The V gene's germline CDR1 is MDHEN and CDR2 SYDVKM. CDR3 length: 17 amino acids. Unmatched junction bases numbered 11, after V lost 2 bases and J lost 4 bases. The CDR3 region is CASSLGTNSGRRYEQYF. The CDR3 nucleotides read TGTGCCAGCAGTTTAGGAACTAATAGCGGGAGGAGGTACGAGCAGTACTTC.

This chain joins TRBV27 and TRBJ1-1; D might be TRBD1 (6 bases). CDR1 MNHEY and CDR2 SMNVEV come from the germline V gene (reference sequence). The CDR3 runs 20 residues. V was shortened by 1 base and J by 0 bases, with 24 bases between the two germline ends. CDR3 DNA sequence: TGTGCCAGCAGTTTATATTTTCCGGTGGGGGCCTGGGGCATGAACACTGAAGCTTTCTTT. Encoded protein: CASSLYFPVGAWGMNTEAFF.

The rearrangement links TRBV18 to TRBJ1-3; a weak D match, TRBD1 (6 bases). V lost 3 bases to trimming and J lost 3 bases, with 15 bases between them. The CDR3 has 16 amino acids. The germline CDR1 and CDR2 sequences are KGHSH and LQKENI. The CDR3 nucleotides read TGTGCCAGCTCACCCAGGGAACAGGGAGTTGGAAACACCATATATTTT. Protein: CASSPREQGVGNTIYF.

This sequence joins TRBV14 and TRBJ2-5, with D unresolved. With 1 base removed from V and 4 bases from J, the gap between germline ends came to 7 bases. This CDR3 contains 13 residues. The germline V gene encodes CDR1 SGHDN and CDR2 FVKESK. The CDR3 protein is CASSQVARETQYF. In nucleotides, the CDR3 is TGTGCCAGCAGCCAAGTAGCCCGAGAGACCCAGTACTTC. The variable domain in full, with the rest retrieved from reference TRBV14 and TRBJ2-5, is EAGVTQFPSHSVIEKGQTVTLRCDPISGHDNLYWYRRVMGKEIKFLLHFVKESKQDESGMPNNRFLAERTGGTYSTLKVQPAELEDSGVYFCASSQVARETQYFGPGTRLLVL.

This clone was counted only a few times. The J gene is TRBJ2-3, the V gene TRBV2; 10 bases map to TRBD2. The trim removed 6 bases at V and 5 bases at J, leaving 11 bases unmatched. The germline gives CDR1 SNHLY, CDR2 FYNNEI. The CDR3 loop spans 16 amino acids. CDR3 coding DNA: TGTGCCAGCAGGCAGAGCGGGAGGGCCGGGAAAGATACGCAGTATTTT. This encodes CASRQSGRAGKDTQYF.

This chain connects TRBV2 to TRBJ1-6; 7 nucleotides line up with TRBD1. This CDR3 comprises 15 residues. Germline-derived CDR1 and CDR2 are SNHLY and FYNNEI. The V segment lost 4 bases and the J segment 7 bases; nucleotides outside the gene matches: 7. In DNA form, the CDR3 reads TGTGCCAGCAGTGGGGACAGCCTGGGAAATTCACCCCTCCACTTT. Translation: CASSGDSLGNSPLHF.

The CDR3 spells CASSNGGSHREQYF. The CDR3 coding sequence is TGTGCCAGTAGTAATGGCGGGAGCCACAGGGAGCAGTACTTC. The V and J genes are TRBV19 and TRBJ2-7; 7 positions match TRBD2. This CDR3 contains 14 residues. The ends lost 4 bases at V and 7 bases at J; junction bases unmatched: 10. Looked up from germline, CDR1 is LNHDA and CDR2 is SQIVND (reference sequence).

J is TRBJ1-4 and V is TRBV29-1, with TRBD1 matching over 7 bases. Germline-derived CDR1 and CDR2 are SQVTM and ANQGSEA. The CDR3 consists of 13 residues. V lost 3 bases to trimming and J lost 8 bases; unmatched junction nucleotides: 6. The CDR3 reads CSVDGDSGEKLFF. The CDR3 nucleotides read TGCAGCGTTGACGGGGACAGTGGCGAAAAACTGTTTTTT.

V and J are TRBV18 and TRBJ1-1; no definite D call. Germline lookup yields CDR1 KGHSH and CDR2 LQKENI. This CDR3 comprises 15 residues. V dropped 3 bases and J dropped 0 bases, with 11 bases sitting between them. The CDR3 DNA reads as TGTGCCAGCTCACCGAGTCTTGGTGTGAACACTGAAGCTTTCTTT. This codes for CASSPSLGVNTEAFF. The full variable domain, in which reference TRBV18 and TRBJ1-1 provide the parts outside the CDR3, is NAGVMQNPRHLVRRRGQEARLRCSPMKGHSHVYWYRQLPEEGLKFMVYLQKENIIDESGMPKERFSAEFPKEGPSILRIQQVVRGDSAAYFCASSPSLGVNTEAFFGQGTRLTVV.

The chain employs TRBV5-1 and TRBJ2-5, with 7 bases lining up with TRBD1. Germline V gives CDR1 SGHRS, CDR2 YFSETQ. The CDR3 totals 14 residues. Unmatched junction bases numbered 4, after V lost 4 bases and J lost 1 base. The CDR3 here is CASSIQGPQETQYF. The CDR3 nucleotides read TGCGCCAGCAGCATACAGGGGCCCCAAGAGACCCAGTACTTC.

The chain employs TRBV29-1 and TRBJ2-1; D is uncertain. V was shortened by 3 bases and J by 2 bases, with 5 bases between the two germline ends. There are 12 residues in the CDR3. The germline CDR1 and CDR2 sequences are SQVTM and ANQGSEA. CDR3 in amino acids: CSVDLAYNEQFF. The CDR3 DNA sequence: TGCAGCGTTGATTTAGCCTACAATGAGCAGTTCTTC.

The chain recombines TRBV7-3 with TRBJ2-7, with 7 bases matching TRBD2. Per germline, CDR1 SGHTA and CDR2 FQGTGA. V lost 4 bases to trimming and J lost 6 bases; unmatched junction nucleotides: 12. CDR3 length: 15 amino acids. The chain's CDR3 is CASSSNSGNPTEQYF. CDR3 nucleotide sequence: TGTGCCAGCAGCTCCAACAGCGGGAACCCTACCGAGCAGTACTTC. The whole variable domain, filled in from reference TRBV7-3 and TRBJ2-7, reads GAGVSQTPSNKVTEKGKYVELRCDPISGHTALYWYRQSLGQGPEFLIYFQGTGAADDSGLPNDRFFAVRPEGSVSTLKIQRTERGDSAVYLCASSSNSGNPTEQYFGPGTRLTVT.

The chain couples TRBV5-5 to TRBJ2-3; 8 positions match TRBD2. Germline loops: CDR1 SGHKS, CDR2 YYEKEE (reference sequence). The CDR3 spans 14 residues. The J segment lost 3 bases and the V segment lost 6 bases, leaving 6 bases of the junction unmatched. The CDR3 region has the DNA TGTGCCAGCAAAGCCCGACTAGCGACAGATACGCAGTATTTT. It codes for CASKARLATDTQYF.

This sequence joins TRBV18 and TRBJ2-2; D gene uncertain. The V gene lost 0 bases and the J gene lost 10 bases, with 12 bases spanning the gap. CDR1 KGHSH and CDR2 LQKENI come from the germline V gene. The CDR3 is made up of 14 amino acids. The CDR3 coding sequence is TGTGCCAGCTCACCACCCGCCGGAGCCGTGGAGCTGTTTTTT. This gives the protein CASSPPAGAVELFF.

V and J are TRBV4-2 and TRBJ2-7; 11 bases agree with TRBD2. The V gene end was trimmed by 6 bases and the J gene end by 6 bases; junction bases not matched to a gene: 7. Looked up from germline, CDR1 is LGHNA and CDR2 is YNFKEQ. The CDR3 contains 14 residues. This CDR3 reads CASSEGGTSGEQYF. Written as DNA, the CDR3 is TGTGCCAGCAGTGAGGGGGGGACTAGCGGCGAGCAGTACTTC.

The chain combines TRBV30 with TRBJ2-2; 9 bases line up with TRBD2. Germline trimming cut 4 bases from V and 2 bases from J; bases unmatched to any gene: 20. From germline, CDR1 is GTSNPN and CDR2 SVGIG (reference sequence). The length of the CDR3 is 20 residues. DNA of the CDR3: TGTGCCTGGAAACGGGACGGGGGGGGCGGGAGGGCCCCCAACACCGGGGAGCTGTTTTTT. It yields the protein CAWKRDGGGGRAPNTGELFF.

This sequence joins TRBV28 and TRBJ2-7; 14 nucleotides align to TRBD2. Germline loops: CDR1 MDHEN, CDR2 SYDVKM. CDR3 length equals 17 residues. V lost 4 bases and J lost 6; bases outside the gene matches: 11. The CDR3 region has the DNA TGTGCCAGCAGTTCCGGGACTAGCGGGAGTGGTTTGGTCGAGCAGTACTTC. Translating it yields CASSSGTSGSGLVEQYF.